The 11 T cell receptor beta chains below all came from one sample that was sequenced in a study of shared clonotypes between healthy human individuals. Clones were sequenced by immunoSEQ multiplex PCR, and TCRdb holds only the in-frame ones, with some missing. The sample lists around 1.1 million clones; approximately 80% were seen once. The sequenced sample consisted of memory CD4+ T cells from PBMCs. The subset is: CD45RA-negative fraction. The source is a man between 18 and 29 years old in good health. Some clones in this sample may be carry-over from other donors' samples.

V gene TRBV10-3 combines with J gene TRBJ2-2; tentative D call: TRBD2 (5 bases). The V gene lost 4 bases and the J gene lost 5 bases, with 17 bases spanning the gap. The germline CDR1 and CDR2 sequences are ENHRY and SYGVKD. The CDR3 has 16 amino acids. CDR3 residues: CAISGGAAGWTGELFF. The DNA of the CDR3 is TGTGCCATCAGTGGGGGAGCGGCCGGGTGGACCGGGGAGCTGTTTTTT.

The chain recombines TRBV5-1 with TRBJ2-7; D perhaps matches TRBD1 (5 bases). This CDR3 is built from 14 residues. V shed 3 bases and J shed 1 base, with 11 bases lying between them. The germline V gene has CDR1 SGHRS and CDR2 YFSETQ. The CDR3 region is CASSSLDTSYEQYF. The CDR3 DNA reads as TGCGCCAGCAGCTCCTTGGACACTTCCTACGAGCAGTACTTC.

Note on this clone: One base away lies a much larger clone, so this may be a sequencing read error. Within the sample, other DNA sequences also encode this same CDR3. The V call is TRBV6-1, the J call TRBJ1-2, with a tentative D call TRBD1 (5 bases). Trimming removed 2 bases from V and 4 bases from J, with 8 bases in between. The length of the CDR3 is 13 residues. CDR1 is MNHNS and CDR2 is SASEGT in the germline V gene. For the CDR3, the DNA is TGTGCCAGCAGTGAAACAGGAACCTATGGCTACACCTTC. Translating gives CASSETGTYGYTF.

The chain joins TRBV29-1 to TRBJ2-7; D gene uncertain. The germline V gene has CDR1 SQVTM and CDR2 ANQGSEA. The CDR3 loop spans 11 amino acids. Trimming left V 5 bases short and J 3 bases short, with 8 bases between. CDR3 DNA sequence: TGCAGCGTTCTGGGGTTCTACGAGCAGTACTTC. Its translation is CSVLGFYEQYF.

The chain couples TRBV28 to TRBJ2-1; either TRBD1 or TRBD2 may supply D (6 bases each). The germline V and J ends were trimmed by 7 bases and 4 bases, with 14 bases remaining between them. Per germline, CDR1 MDHEN and CDR2 SYDVKM. The CDR3 totals 14 residues. The CDR3 DNA sequence: TGTGCCAGCAAGTCTGGAGGGGGTTACAATGAGCAGTTCTTC. This sequence encodes CASKSGGGYNEQFF. The full variable domain, its missing parts supplied by reference TRBV28 and TRBJ2-1, is DVKVTQSSRYLVKRTGEKVFLECVQDMDHENMFWYRQDPGLGLRLIYFSYDVKMKEKGDIPEGYSVSREKKERFSLILESASTNQTSMYLCASKSGGGYNEQFFGPGTRLTVL.

The table lists this clone with a count of one. A junction boundary mismatches the germline segment, possibly from a read error. V and J are TRBV10-1 and TRBJ2-6; 10 bases are shared with TRBD1. Germline-derived CDR1 and CDR2 are WNHNN and SYGVQD (reference sequence). The CDR3 consists of 16 residues. CDR3 in DNA: TGCGCCAAACCGGGACAGGGGATCACTGGCGCCAACGTCCTGACTTTC. Encoded protein: CAKPGQGITGANVLTF.

This clone was seen more than once but under ten times. V and J are TRBV29-1 and TRBJ1-1; tentatively, D is TRBD1 (6 bases). The CDR3 is 11 amino acids. V dropped 3 bases and J dropped 10 bases, with 12 bases sitting between them. From germline, CDR1 is SQVTM and CDR2 ANQGSEA. CDR3 in amino acids: CSVEGGLRAFF. The CDR3 region has the DNA TGCAGCGTTGAGGGGGGGCTTAGAGCTTTCTTT.

The chain employs TRBV9 and TRBJ1-1; no definite D call. Germline-derived CDR1 and CDR2 are SGDLS and YYNGEE. The CDR3 totals 14 residues. The V gene lost 3 bases and the J gene lost 1 base, with 10 bases spanning the gap. CDR3: CASSAPGKNTEAFF. The CDR3 DNA follows: TGTGCCAGCAGCGCCCCCGGGAAGAACACTGAAGCTTTCTTT.

The V gene is TRBV28, the J gene TRBJ2-2; 7 bases map to TRBD2. The ends lost 3 bases at V and 4 bases at J; junction bases unmatched: 8. The CDR3 consists of 16 residues. The V gene's germline CDR1 is MDHEN and CDR2 SYDVKM. CDR3 loop: CASSFRGGSLTGELFF. The CDR3 DNA reads as TGTGCCAGCAGTTTTAGGGGAGGGAGTCTCACCGGGGAGCTGTTTTTT.

This clone was observed once. V and J are TRBV5-1 and TRBJ1-2, with 9 bases fitting TRBD1. CDR3 length: 14 residues. V was pared by 1 base and J by 8 bases, with 6 bases of the junction left unmatched. Looked up from germline, CDR1 is SGHRS and CDR2 is YFSETQ. CDR3 loop: CASSLWGQGSGYTF. CDR3 nucleotides: TGCGCCAGCAGCTTGTGGGGACAGGGATCAGGCTACACCTTC. The whole variable domain, filled in from reference TRBV5-1 and TRBJ1-2, reads KAGVTQTPRYLIKTRGQQVTLSCSPISGHRSVSWYQQTPGQGLQFLFEYFSETQRNKGNFPGRFSGRQFSNSRSEMNVSTLELGDSALYLCASSLWGQGSGYTFGSGTRLTVV.

V and J are TRBV28 and TRBJ1-5, with 7 nucleotides matching TRBD1. This CDR3 has 19 amino acids. V shed 5 bases and J 0 bases; nucleotides not matched to a gene: 16. CDR1 MDHEN and CDR2 SYDVKM come from the germline V gene. CDR3 loop: CASSLRTGRYWISNQPQHF. The CDR3 region has the DNA TGTGCCAGCAGTCTTCGGACAGGCCGATATTGGATTAGCAATCAGCCCCAGCATTTT.